This T cell receptor (beta chain) was retrieved from a study of cytomegalovirus exposure and HLA in healthy donors. Clones were read by immunoSEQ multiplex PCR, and TCRdb kept only the in-frame ones, dropping some. The sample lists roughly 120,000 clones, 86% occurring once. Sequenced input: PBMCs. This clonotype was obtained from a man between 18 and 35 years old in good health and CMV-seronegative.

The CDR3 reads CASSDRDSRNTIYF. The CDR3 nucleotides are TGTGCCAGCAGCGATCGGGACAGCAGAAACACCATATATTTT. V and J are TRBV9 and TRBJ1-3; TRBD1 aligns across 7 bases. The CDR3 is 14 residues long. Looked up from germline, CDR1 is SGDLS and CDR2 is YYNGEE. The V and J ends lost 3 bases and 5 bases, in that order; junction bases with no gene match: 5.